These 22 T cell receptor beta chains originate from one sample sequenced in a study of OX40 agonist ivuxolimab in advanced cancers. The assay was immunoSEQ multiplex PCR, and TCRdb's table has in-frame clones only and misses some. The sample has over 90,000 clones; approximately 87% are singletons. The sample consisted of CD4+ or CD8+ T cells sorted from blood, taken in a trial of the OX40 agonist ivuxolimab. The source of these receptors is an adult with an advanced solid tumor such as melanoma, head and neck, liver or kidney cancer.

The chain uses TRBV5-6 and TRBJ1-6, with a possible D match to TRBD1 (6 bases). Trimming pared 0 bases from V and 8 bases from J, leaving 18 bases between. Germline assignment: CDR1 SGHDT and CDR2 YYEEEE. CDR3 length: 17 amino acids. Written as DNA, the CDR3 is TGTGCCAGCAGCTTGGGTACTTACAGGGCTGGTGATTCACCCCTCCACTTT. It translates to CASSLGTYRAGDSPLHF.

The chain recombines TRBV30 with TRBJ1-2; perhaps TRBD1 as D (5 bases). The length of the CDR3 is 16 residues. Trimming took 3 bases from V and 3 from J, leaving 20 bases between them. CDR1 GTSNPN and CDR2 SVGIG come from the germline V gene (reference sequence). The CDR3 region is CAWSPGRQTLDYGYTF. DNA of the CDR3: TGTGCCTGGAGCCCCGGGCGACAGACGCTGGACTATGGCTACACCTTC.

V gene TRBV11-2 combines with J gene TRBJ2-1; TRBD2 matches 12 bases. V lost 0 bases and J lost 9; bases outside the gene matches: 6. Per germline, CDR1 SGHAT and CDR2 FQNNGV. CDR3 length: 16 amino acids. The CDR3 DNA reads TGTGCCAGCAGCTTAGAGGCTAGCGGGAGGGTTAGTGAGCAGTTCTTC. Residues: CASSLEASGRVSEQFF.

The chain recombines TRBV7-2 with TRBJ2-7, with a weak D call TRBD2 (6 bases). Trimming shortened V by 3 bases and J by 6 bases, and 9 bases separated the two germline ends. Germline V gene data show CDR1 as SGHTA and CDR2 as FQGNSA. The CDR3 loop spans 12 amino acids. The CDR3 region is CASSLEGREQYF. CDR3 nucleotide sequence: TGTGCCAGCAGCTTGGAGGGGCGCGAGCAGTACTTC.

The chain carries TRBV5-1 and TRBJ2-1; perhaps TRBD2 as D (6 bases). Germline CDR1 SGHRS, CDR2 YFSETQ. This CDR3 comprises 16 residues. V was cut by 7 bases and J by 6 bases, with 23 bases left in between. The CDR3, as DNA: TGCGCCAGCCACCCGGGAGCGGCCTGGGCGGGCAATGAGCAGTTCTTC. This encodes CASHPGAAWAGNEQFF.

This rearrangement joins TRBV27 to TRBJ1-2, with D perhaps TRBD1 (6 bases). The CDR3 covers 14 residues. With 1 base removed from V and 8 bases from J, the gap between germline ends came to 14 bases. Germline values: CDR1 MNHEY, CDR2 SMNVEV (reference sequence). The CDR3, as DNA: TGTGCCAGCAGTTTATGGGGGGGCGTAGGGGGCTACACCTTC. Protein product: CASSLWGGVGGYTF.

The chain uses TRBV4-2 and TRBJ1-5, with unresolved D. There are 17 residues in the CDR3. Trimming cost V 5 bases and J 2 bases, with 19 bases left between them. Germline values: CDR1 LGHNA, CDR2 YNFKEQ. CDR3 nucleotides: TGTGCCAGCAGCTTAGACGTTACTCAGGCTGGCAATCAGCCCCAGCATTTT. It is translated as CASSLDVTQAGNQPQHF.

This clone was detected once. The chain is built from TRBV6-4 and TRBJ2-3; TRBD2 might be the D (6 bases). CDR3 length equals 14 residues. Germline values: CDR1 MRHNA, CDR2 SNTAGT. With 4 bases removed from V and 2 bases from J, the gap between germline ends came to 10 bases. In DNA, the CDR3 is TGTGCCAGCAGTGTGGGGGGTTACACAGATACGCAGTATTTT. Amino acid sequence: CASSVGGYTDTQYF.

This clone was observed a single time. The rearrangement uses TRBV27 and TRBJ1-5, with TRBD1 matching 8 bases. CDR3 length: 15 amino acids. V lost 7 bases, J lost 3 bases, and 8 bases stayed unmatched. Germline lookup yields CDR1 MNHEY and CDR2 SMNVEV (reference sequence). CDR3 nucleotides: TGTGCCAGCAAATCCGGGGGACAGGTCAATCAGCCCCAGCATTTT. Its protein product is CASKSGGQVNQPQHF.

The rearrangement joins TRBV2 to TRBJ2-1; D possibly corresponds to TRBD1 (6 bases). Between the trimmed V and J ends, which lost 4 bases and 1 base, there was a span of 8 bases. In germline, CDR1 is SNHLY, CDR2 FYNNEI. The CDR3 contains 14 residues. The CDR3 spells CASSGGRSYNEQFF. In nucleotides, the CDR3 is TGTGCCAGCAGTGGGGGGCGGTCCTACAATGAGCAGTTCTTC.

The V and J genes are TRBV27 and TRBJ2-6; a possible D gene is TRBD2 (6 bases). V lost 3 bases and J lost 2, with 8 bases in between. From germline, CDR1 is MNHEY and CDR2 SMNVEV (reference sequence). CDR3 size: 15 residues. CDR3 region: CASSFGGTGANVLTF. CDR3 sequence (DNA): TGTGCCAGCAGTTTCGGAGGGACTGGGGCCAACGTCCTGACTTTC. Using reference TRBV27 and TRBJ2-6 for the parts outside the CDR3, the full variable domain is EAQVTQNPRYLITVTGKKLTVTCSQNMNHEYMSWYRQDPGLGLRQIYYSMNVEVTDKGDVPEGYKVSRKEKRNFPLILESPSPNQTSLYFCASSFGGTGANVLTFGAGSRLTVL.

The chain carries TRBV5-1 and TRBJ2-1; D is perhaps TRBD2 (6 bases). The ends were cut back, 3 bases at V and 2 bases at J, with 9 bases in the middle. Germline assignment: CDR1 SGHRS and CDR2 YFSETQ. The CDR3 contains 14 residues. CDR3 loop: CASSWGTAYNEQFF. CDR3 nucleotide sequence: TGCGCCAGCAGCTGGGGGACTGCCTACAATGAGCAGTTCTTC.

The V call is TRBV29-1, the J call TRBJ2-1; 9 bases align to TRBD2. CDR1 SQVTM and CDR2 ANQGSEA come from the germline V gene. The ends lost 5 bases at V and 9 bases at J; junction bases unmatched: 8. The CDR3 is made up of 13 amino acids. For the CDR3, the DNA is TGCAGCGTTAGGTCTAGCGGGGCGAGTGAGCAGTTCTTC. It translates to CSVRSSGASEQFF.

The rearrangement links TRBV15 to TRBJ1-6; D gene uncertain. This CDR3 has 14 residues. V lost 5 bases to trimming and J lost 5 bases, with 10 bases between them. CDR1 and CDR2 (germline): LNHNV, YYDKDF (reference sequence). This CDR3 is CATSQNDHNSPLHF. The CDR3 nucleotides are TGTGCCACCAGCCAGAATGACCATAATTCACCCCTCCACTTT.

The rearrangement uses TRBV19 and TRBJ1-2; 9 bases are a match to TRBD1. CDR1 is LNHDA, CDR2 SQIVND, per germline (reference sequence). CDR3 length equals 15 residues. Germline trimming cut 4 bases from V and 4 bases from J; bases unmatched to any gene: 7. CDR3 sequence (DNA): TGTGCCAGTAGTACCTGGACAGGGGCCGGCTATGGCTACACCTTC. Protein: CASSTWTGAGYGYTF.

The rearrangement uses TRBV11-3 and TRBJ1-3; D remains ambiguous. The CDR3 sequence is 13 residues long. In germline, CDR1 is SGHNT, CDR2 YENEEA. Trimming cost V 2 bases and J 7 bases, with 9 bases left between them. The DNA for the CDR3 is TGTGCCAGCAGCTTATTACAGTCCAACACCATATATTTT. Translated: CASSLLQSNTIYF.

The rearrangement uses TRBV7-9 and TRBJ1-6; 8 nucleotides align to TRBD1. CDR1 is SEHNR and CDR2 is FQNEAQ in the germline V gene (reference sequence). V trimming: 1 base; J trimming: 8 bases; junction bases outside the gene matches: 7. There are 16 residues in the CDR3. For the CDR3, the DNA is TGTGCCAGCAGCTTAGTAGGACAGGGAGCCCATTCACCCCTCCACTTT. It codes for CASSLVGQGAHSPLHF.

V gene TRBV6-1 combines with J gene TRBJ2-3, with 8 bases aligning to TRBD1. Germline V gene data show CDR1 as MNHNS and CDR2 as SASEGT. This CDR3 comprises 15 residues. Germline trimming cut 4 bases from V and 4 bases from J; bases unmatched to any gene: 7. CDR3 region: CASSVMDRVPDTQYF. In DNA form, the CDR3 reads TGTGCCAGCAGTGTAATGGACAGGGTTCCAGATACGCAGTATTTT.

This sequence joins TRBV7-3 and TRBJ2-2; D is perhaps TRBD2 (6 bases). V was shortened by 7 bases and J by 7 bases, with 7 bases between the two germline ends. CDR1 and CDR2 from the germline V gene are SGHTA and FQGTGA. This CDR3 has 11 amino acids. The chain's CDR3 is CASTGGGELFF. CDR3 sequence (DNA): TGTGCCAGCACCGGGGGCGGGGAGCTGTTTTTT.

This rearrangement joins TRBV10-3 to TRBJ2-1; 7 bases align to TRBD1. Germline trimming cut 6 bases from V and 2 bases from J; bases unmatched to any gene: 7. This CDR3 has 15 amino acids. In germline, CDR1 is ENHRY, CDR2 SYGVKD. CDR3 coding DNA: TGTGCCATCAGGGGGACAGTACGGACCTACAATGAGCAGTTCTTC. Protein product: CAIRGTVRTYNEQFF.

The chain recombines TRBV6-5 with TRBJ2-7; tentative D call: TRBD1 (6 bases). Germline values: CDR1 MNHEY, CDR2 SVGAGI. V was trimmed by 6 bases and J by 0 bases, leaving 9 bases between them. The CDR3 covers 13 residues. CDR3 DNA sequence: TGTGCCAGCAGGATGGACAGCTCCTACGAGCAGTACTTC. Its protein is CASRMDSSYEQYF.

This chain uses TRBV19 with TRBJ1-5; TRBD1 might be the D (5 bases). Looked up from germline, CDR1 is LNHDA and CDR2 is SQIVND (reference sequence). V shed 0 bases and J shed 7 bases, with 16 bases lying between them. The CDR3 contains 16 residues. The CDR3 loop is CASSIDLSGTGQPQHF. Written as DNA, the CDR3 is TGTGCCAGTAGTATAGATCTATCCGGGACGGGACAGCCCCAGCATTTT.